The 9 T cell receptor beta chains given below trace back to one sample, sequenced in a study of T-cell memory formation after mild COVID-19. Using its own MiXCR run on the 5' RACE reads, TCRdb lists one record per CDR3 protein. The sample shows around 370,000 distinct CDR3 sequences, around a fifth of them seen only once. The specimen was PBMCs or a T cell subset sorted from them (not recorded which). The receptors shown here come from an adult woman who had mild COVID-19 (a few samples of this study predate the infection). Cell type and time point are not known.

This clonotype has only a few counts. This chain connects TRBV7-2 to TRBJ1-2, with D possibly matching TRBD1 (6 bases). CDR1 is SGHTA, CDR2 FQGNSA, per germline. V was pared by 2 bases and J by 8 bases, with 21 bases between. This CDR3 is 16 amino acids long. CDR3 protein: CASSLRGVAGENGYTF. The CDR3 nucleotides read TGTGCCAGCAGCTTAAGGGGGGTGGCAGGGGAAAACGGCTACACCTTC. Full variable domain (outside the CDR3, taken from reference TRBV7-2 and TRBJ1-2): GAGVSQSPSNKVTEKGKDVELRCDPISGHTALYWYRQSLGQGLEFLIYFQGNSAPDKSGLPSDRFSAERTGGSVSTLTIQRTQQEDSAVYLCASSLRGVAGENGYTFGSGTRLTVV.

This clonotype showed up just a few times. The gene calls are TRBV5-1 and TRBJ2-6; no reliable D call. The germline V gene encodes CDR1 SGHRS and CDR2 YFSETQ. Deletions cut 1 base from V and 2 bases from J, with 4 bases between. The CDR3 sequence is 14 residues long. CDR3 nucleotides: TGCGCCAGCAGCTTGACCCCTGGGGCCAACGTCCTGACTTTC. Its protein is CASSLTPGANVLTF.

The chain employs TRBV4-2 and TRBJ2-3; no clear D gene. The ends were cut back, 3 bases at V and 2 bases at J, with 12 bases in the middle. The germline CDR1 and CDR2 sequences are LGHNA and YNFKEQ. The CDR3 extends over 15 amino acids. CDR3 nucleotide sequence: TGTGCCAGCAGCCACTCAACGACCTACACAGATACGCAGTATTTT. This gives the protein CASSHSTTYTDTQYF.

V usage is TRBV23-1 and J usage is TRBJ1-5; D is perhaps TRBD1 (5 bases). TRBV23-1 is designated an ORF whose function remains uncertain. The CDR3 runs 16 residues. Trimming cost V 0 bases and J 9 bases, with 18 bases left between them. CDR3 residues: CASSQSVGVFFRPQHF. CDR3 nucleotide sequence: TGCGCCAGCAGTCAATCTGTGGGGGTTTTCTTCCGGCCCCAGCATTTT.

This clonotype was observed at least ten times. This chain connects TRBV12-3 or TRBV12-4 to TRBJ1-4, with a tentative D call TRBD1 (6 bases). The V end was cut by 2 bases, the J end by 6 bases, with 19 bases between. There are 17 residues in the CDR3. The CDR3 sequence: CASSLSPRDNEDEKLFF. CDR3 coding DNA: TGTGCCAGCAGTTTATCCCCCCGGGACAACGAGGATGAAAAACTGTTTTTT.

This clonotype turned up a few times. The V and J genes are TRBV12-3 or TRBV12-4 and TRBJ1-2; 8 bases are shared with TRBD1. The CDR3 runs 13 residues. The trim removed 6 bases at V and 6 bases at J, leaving 6 bases unmatched. CDR3: CASRIGQGDGYTF. In DNA, the CDR3 is TGTGCCAGCAGGATAGGACAGGGCGATGGCTACACCTTC.

This clonotype was seen a handful of times. This chain links TRBV4-1 with TRBJ2-2; D call uncertain. The CDR3 is made up of 12 amino acids. V was trimmed by 8 bases and J by 2 bases, leaving 6 bases between them. Germline V gene sequence: CDR1 MGHRA, CDR2 YSYEKL. The CDR3, as DNA: TGCGCCAGCGGAAGTAACACCGGGGAGCTGTTTTTT. Translated, it gives CASGSNTGELFF.

The chain carries TRBV7-3 and TRBJ2-2, with unresolved D. The CDR3 extends over 16 amino acids. V gave up 1 base and J gave up 6 bases, with 15 bases separating them. The V gene's germline CDR1 is SGHTA and CDR2 FQGTGA. The CDR3, as DNA: TGTGCCAGCAGCTTAAACCCCCTTCCCGGGTCCGGGGAGCTGTTTTTT. It translates to CASSLNPLPGSGELFF.

This clonotype showed up just a few times. This chain links TRBV24-1 with TRBJ2-7; D is possibly TRBD2 (6 bases). The CDR3 runs to 14 residues. The V gene's germline CDR1 is KGHDR and CDR2 SFDVKD. Trimming shortened V by 9 bases and J by 3 bases, and 17 bases separated the two germline ends. CDR3 residues: CATQDRRGLYEQYF. DNA for the CDR3: TGTGCCACCCAGGATAGGAGGGGACTCTACGAGCAGTACTTC.